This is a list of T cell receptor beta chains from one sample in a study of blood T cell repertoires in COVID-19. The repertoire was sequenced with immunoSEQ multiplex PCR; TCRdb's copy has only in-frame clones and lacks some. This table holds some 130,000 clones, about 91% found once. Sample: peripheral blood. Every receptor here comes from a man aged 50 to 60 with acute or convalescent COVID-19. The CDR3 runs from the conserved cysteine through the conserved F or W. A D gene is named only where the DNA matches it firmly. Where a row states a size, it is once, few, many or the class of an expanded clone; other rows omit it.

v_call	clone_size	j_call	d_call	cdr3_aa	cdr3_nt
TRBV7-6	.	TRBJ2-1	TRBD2	CASSPLDIAGSLGEQFF	TGTGCCAGCAGCCCCCTAGACATAGCGGGATCCCTGGGTGAGCAGTTCTTC
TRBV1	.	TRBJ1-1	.	CTSGPNGTTAFF	TGCACCAGCGGGCCGAACGGGACAACAGCTTTCTTT
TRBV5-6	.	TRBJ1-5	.	CASSLGAAPYSNQPQHF	TGTGCCAGCAGCCTGGGCGCCGCTCCTTATAGCAATCAGCCCCAGCATTTT
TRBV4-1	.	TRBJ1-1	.	CASSQVSLPNTEAFF	TGCGCCAGCAGCCAAGTATCCCTCCCGAACACTGAAGCTTTCTTT
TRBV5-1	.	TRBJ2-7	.	CASSLGEGGQPHFPSYEQYF	TGCGCCAGCAGCTTGGGGGAGGGGGGCCAACCGCACTTTCCTTCCTACGAGCAGTACTTC
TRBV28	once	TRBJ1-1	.	CASSLRQLNTEAFF	TGTGCCAGCAGTTTGAGGCAGTTGAACACTGAAGCTTTCTTT
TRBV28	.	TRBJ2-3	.	CASSLRGTRSTDTQYF	TGTGCCAGCAGTTTAAGGGGAACTCGATCCACAGATACGCAGTATTTT
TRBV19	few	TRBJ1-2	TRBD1	CARGTGRDYGYTF	TGTGCCAGGGGGACAGGGCGGGACTATGGCTACACCTTC
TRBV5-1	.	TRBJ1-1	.	CASSLGLNTEAFF	TGCGCCAGCAGCTTGGGTTTAAACACTGAAGCTTTCTTT
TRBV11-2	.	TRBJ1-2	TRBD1	CASSRTGTGGGGYTF	TGTGCCAGCAGCCGTACGGGGACAGGGGGCGGAGGCTACACCTTC
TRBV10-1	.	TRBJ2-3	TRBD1	CASSDPGQGGDTQYF	TGCGCCAGCAGTGATCCGGGACAGGGGGGAGATACGCAGTATTTT
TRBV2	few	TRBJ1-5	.	CASSVWANQPQHF	TGTGCCAGCAGTGTATGGGCAAATCAGCCCCAGCATTTT
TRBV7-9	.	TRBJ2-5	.	CASSQNSGVQETQYF	TGTGCCAGCAGCCAAAATTCGGGGGTCCAAGAGACCCAGTACTTC
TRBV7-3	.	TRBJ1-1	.	CASSFVGGTEAFF	TGTGCCAGCAGCTTTGTAGGAGGCACTGAAGCTTTCTTT
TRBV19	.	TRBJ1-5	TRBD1	CASKSGQGAGQPQHF	TGTGCCAGTAAATCGGGACAGGGGGCTGGGCAGCCCCAGCATTTT
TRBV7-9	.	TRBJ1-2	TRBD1	CASGRTGDGYTF	TGTGCCAGCGGACGGACAGGGGATGGCTACACCTTC
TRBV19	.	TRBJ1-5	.	CASSTEIRPQHF	TGTGCCAGTAGTACTGAGATCCGGCCCCAGCATTTT
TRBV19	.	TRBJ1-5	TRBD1	CASMARTGVVQPQHF	TGTGCCAGTATGGCGAGAACAGGGGTTGTTCAGCCCCAGCATTTT
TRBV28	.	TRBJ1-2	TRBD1	CASSLTGQPYGYTF	TGTGCCAGCAGTTTGACGGGACAGCCTTATGGCTACACCTTC
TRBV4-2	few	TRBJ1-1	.	CASSQGGARTEAFF	TGTGCCAGCAGCCAGGGGGGGGCCAGGACTGAAGCTTTCTTT
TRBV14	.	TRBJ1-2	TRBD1	CASRPSTGTVYGYTF	TGTGCCAGCAGACCAAGCACCGGGACAGTCTATGGCTACACCTTC
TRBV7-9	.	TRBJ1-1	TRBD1	CASSYRQGSSTEAFF	TGTGCCAGCAGCTATCGACAGGGATCCAGCACTGAAGCTTTCTTT
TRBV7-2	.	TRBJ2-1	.	CASSLARNENEQFF	TGTGCCAGCAGCTTAGCGCGCAACGAGAATGAGCAGTTCTTC
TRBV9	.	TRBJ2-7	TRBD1	CASSVGGGGGYEQYF	TGTGCCAGCAGCGTAGGAGGGGGCGGAGGCTACGAGCAGTACTTC
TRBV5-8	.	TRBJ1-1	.	CASSIRDSEVAEAFF	TGTGCCAGCAGCATCCGGGACTCCGAGGTCGCTGAAGCTTTCTTT
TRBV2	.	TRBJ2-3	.	CASSERGSTDTQYF	TGTGCCAGCAGTGAAAGGGGGAGCACAGATACGCAGTATTTT
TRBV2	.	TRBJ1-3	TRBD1	CASSGQGLSGNTIYF	TGTGCCAGCAGCGGACAGGGTCTCTCTGGAAACACCATATATTTT
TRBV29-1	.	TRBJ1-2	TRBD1	CSVGPTGGIPGYTF	TGCAGCGTCGGTCCGACAGGGGGAATCCCTGGCTACACCTTC
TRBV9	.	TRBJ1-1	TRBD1	CASSAPTGTNTEAFF	TGTGCCAGCAGCGCCCCGACAGGGACGAACACTGAAGCTTTCTTT
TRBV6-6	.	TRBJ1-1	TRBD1	CASSSEQGGGTEAFF	TGTGCCAGCAGTTCCGAACAGGGGGGGGGAACTGAAGCTTTCTTT
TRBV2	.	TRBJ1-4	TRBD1	CASSGTGRREKLFF	TGTGCCAGCAGCGGGACAGGGCGGAGGGAAAAACTGTTTTTT
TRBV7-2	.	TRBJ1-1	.	CASSFRQRNTEAFF	TGTGCCAGCAGCTTTAGACAGAGGAACACTGAAGCTTTCTTT
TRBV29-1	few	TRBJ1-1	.	CSVRTDTNTEAFF	TGCAGCGTCAGGACAGATACGAACACTGAAGCTTTCTTT
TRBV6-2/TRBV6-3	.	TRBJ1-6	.	CASSWDILRNSPLHF	TGTGCCAGCAGCTGGGACATCCTTAGGAATTCACCCCTCCACTTT
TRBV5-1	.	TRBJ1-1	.	CASSLAGGRLATEAFF	TGCGCCAGCAGCTTGGCGGGGGGTAGATTGGCCACTGAAGCTTTCTTT
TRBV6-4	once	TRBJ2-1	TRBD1	CASSSQGALDEQFF	TGTGCCAGCAGCTCCCAGGGGGCGCTGGATGAGCAGTTCTTC
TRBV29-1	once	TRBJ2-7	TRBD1	CSVMPTGVVGEQYF	TGCAGCGTGATGCCGACAGGGGTAGTGGGCGAGCAGTACTTC
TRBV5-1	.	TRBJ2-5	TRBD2	CASSPGLAMETQYF	TGCGCCAGCAGCCCGGGACTAGCGATGGAGACCCAGTACTTC
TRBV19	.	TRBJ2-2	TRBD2	CASTPGGSGTGELFF	TGTGCCAGTACCCCGGGGGGGTCGGGCACCGGGGAGCTGTTTTTT
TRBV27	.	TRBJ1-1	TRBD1	CASSLDRVGTEAFF	TGTGCCAGCAGTCTCGACAGGGTTGGCACTGAAGCTTTCTTT
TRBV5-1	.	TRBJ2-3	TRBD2	CASGTLAGGTTDTQYF	TGCGCCAGCGGGACCCTAGCGGGTGGGACGACAGATACGCAGTATTTT
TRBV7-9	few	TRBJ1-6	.	CASSLGQGGPLHF	TGTGCCAGCAGCTTAGGGCAGGGCGGACCCCTCCACTTT
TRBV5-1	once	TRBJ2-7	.	CASSLVTVSQESYEQYF	TGCGCCAGCAGCTTAGTTACAGTCTCCCAAGAATCCTACGAGCAGTACTTC
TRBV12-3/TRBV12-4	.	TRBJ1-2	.	CASSFVQGGGYTF	TGTGCCAGCAGTTTCGTACAGGGCGGCGGCTACACCTTC
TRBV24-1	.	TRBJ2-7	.	CATTTSGEYEQYF	TGTGCCACCACCACCTCGGGGGAGTACGAGCAGTACTTC
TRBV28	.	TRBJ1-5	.	CASSSGGGNQPQHF	TGTGCCAGCAGTTCGGGAGGTGGCAATCAGCCCCAGCATTTT
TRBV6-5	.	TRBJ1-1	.	CASRGHENTEAFF	TGTGCCAGCAGGGGACACGAGAACACTGAAGCTTTCTTT
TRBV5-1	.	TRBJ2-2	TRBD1	CASNDRAGFNTGELFF	TGCGCCAGCAATGACAGGGCGGGCTTTAACACCGGGGAGCTGTTTTTT
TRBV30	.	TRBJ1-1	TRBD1	CAWTITGDTEAFF	TGTGCCTGGACCATAACAGGGGACACTGAAGCTTTCTTT
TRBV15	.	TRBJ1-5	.	CATSRDLNRFGSNQPQHF	TGTGCCACCAGCAGAGATTTGAACAGGTTCGGTAGCAATCAGCCCCAGCATTTT
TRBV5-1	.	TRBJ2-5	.	CASSVTRYQETQYF	TGCGCCAGCAGCGTAACCAGGTACCAAGAGACCCAGTACTTC
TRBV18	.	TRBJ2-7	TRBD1	CASFSDREPNEQYF	TGTGCCAGCTTTTCCGACAGGGAACCTAACGAGCAGTACTTC
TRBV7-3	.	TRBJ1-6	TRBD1	CASSLRGGGLTPLHF	TGTGCCAGCAGCTTACGAGGAGGGGGCCTGACACCCCTCCACTTT
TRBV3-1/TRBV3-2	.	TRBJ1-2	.	CASGDPGQLGSYTF	TGTGCCAGCGGCGACCCAGGACAGTTAGGAAGCTACACCTTC
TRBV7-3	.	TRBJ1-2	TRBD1	CASSPTGSLDYGYTF	TGTGCCAGCAGCCCGACAGGGTCCCTGGACTATGGCTACACCTTC
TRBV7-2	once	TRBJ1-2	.	CASSLALGAVASRYGYTF	TGTGCCAGCAGCTTAGCGCTAGGGGCGGTGGCCTCCCGTTATGGCTACACCTTC